Below are 5 T cell receptor beta chains sequenced from a single sample in a study of control samples from healthy donors and cancer patients. Produced via immunoSEQ multiplex PCR; TCRdb's table is partial and in-frame only. The sample holds around 52,000 clones, approximately 89% seen once. Source material: PBMCs. The source of these receptors is a man younger than 40 with colorectal cancer.

The chain recombines TRBV30 with TRBJ2-2; 7 bases agree with TRBD2. The CDR3 is 13 amino acids. Unmatched junction bases numbered 7, after V lost 8 bases and J lost 4 bases. Germline-derived CDR1 and CDR2 are GTSNPN and SVGIG (reference sequence). The CDR3 coding sequence is TGTGCCACCTACCCGGGGGGCACCGGGGAGCTGTTTTTT. It codes for CATYPGGTGELFF.

J is TRBJ1-4 and V is TRBV6-1; tentatively, D is TRBD1 (6 bases). V shed 3 bases and J shed 9 bases, with 14 bases lying between them. CDR1 is MNHNS and CDR2 is SASEGT in the germline V gene. The CDR3 extends over 14 amino acids. The CDR3 bases are TGTGCCAGCAGTGACCCGGGACATCTGAAAAAACTGTTTTTT. It specifies CASSDPGHLKKLFF.

The V call is TRBV5-1, the J call TRBJ1-1, with 7 bases lining up with TRBD1. Germline V lookup: CDR1 SGHRS, CDR2 YFSETQ. V trimming: 5 bases; J trimming: 5 bases; junction bases outside the gene matches: 6. This CDR3 is 13 amino acids long. CDR3 region: CASRGGGNTEAFF. DNA of the CDR3: TGCGCCAGCAGAGGAGGGGGCAATACTGAAGCTTTCTTT.

This rearrangement joins TRBV7-6 to TRBJ2-1; D may be TRBD1 or TRBD2 (6 bases each). The CDR3 has 19 residues. The germline V gene has CDR1 SGHVS and CDR2 FNYEAQ. V lost 0 bases to trimming and J lost 10 bases, with 28 bases between them. CDR3 sequence reads: CASSLAYPTGATGFGEQFF. CDR3 in DNA: TGTGCCAGCAGCTTAGCGTATCCTACGGGGGCCACGGGATTCGGGGAGCAGTTCTTC.

The chain employs TRBV25-1 and TRBJ1-1; D gene uncertain. The CDR3 covers 13 residues. With 0 bases removed from V and 7 bases from J, the gap between germline ends came to 9 bases. The V gene's germline CDR1 is MGHDK and CDR2 SYGVNS. CDR3: CASSEYGGFEAFF. In DNA, the CDR3 is TGTGCCAGCAGTGAATATGGAGGGTTTGAAGCTTTCTTT. Based on the CDR3 plus reference TRBV25-1 and TRBJ1-1, the full variable domain is EADIYQTPRYLVIGTGKKITLECSQTMGHDKMYWYQQDPGMELHLIHYSYGVNSTEKGDLSSESTVSRIRTEHFPLTLESARPSHTSQYLCASSEYGGFEAFFGQGTRLTVV.